The 32 T cell receptor beta chains below were found in one sample sequenced in a study of response to subunit inactivated influenza vaccine. TCRdb fed the RT-PCR reads into MiXCR, producing one record per CDR3 protein. Here the sample spans more than 550,000 distinct CDR3 sequences, 10% to 15% being singletons. Specimen: PBMCs from blood, collected on the day of vaccination. Receptor source: a middle-aged man who received an inactivated influenza vaccine.

The chain recombines TRBV6-2 or TRBV6-3 with TRBJ1-1; no firm D call. Germline V gene lookup returns CDR1 MNHEY and CDR2 SVGEGT. The length of the CDR3 is 13 residues. Trimming removed 2 bases from V and 2 bases from J, with 6 bases in between. The CDR3 DNA is TGTGCCAGCAGTTACAAGTATAACACTGAAGCTTTCTTT. Amino acids: CASSYKYNTEAFF.

This clonotype was recorded at least ten times. The V gene is TRBV6-2 or TRBV6-3, the J gene TRBJ2-1; weak D call: TRBD2 (5 bases). This CDR3 contains 15 residues. The V gene's germline CDR1 is MNHEY and CDR2 SVGEGT. Trimming removed 5 bases at V and 0 bases at J, with 11 bases between. The DNA for the CDR3 is TGTGCCAGCAGTCTACTAGACACCTCCTACAATGAGCAGTTCTTC. This encodes CASSLLDTSYNEQFF.

The chain couples TRBV5-1 to TRBJ2-3, with a weak D call TRBD2 (6 bases). V lost 2 bases and J 0 bases, leaving 10 bases between the germline ends. Germline loops: CDR1 SGHRS, CDR2 YFSETQ. The CDR3 runs 15 residues. CDR3 sequence: CASSFGTSSTDTQYF. In DNA form, the CDR3 reads TGCGCCAGCAGCTTTGGGACTTCAAGCACAGATACGCAGTATTTT. Full variable domain (outside the CDR3, taken from reference TRBV5-1 and TRBJ2-3): KAGVTQTPRYLIKTRGQQVTLSCSPISGHRSVSWYQQTPGQGLQFLFEYFSETQRNKGNFPGRFSGRQFSNSRSEMNVSTLELGDSALYLCASSFGTSSTDTQYFGPGTRLTVL.

This clonotype was found a few times. V and J are TRBV5-1 and TRBJ1-2; D remains ambiguous. Germline V gene sequence: CDR1 SGHRS, CDR2 YFSETQ. V dropped 6 bases and J dropped 2 bases, with 8 bases sitting between them. The CDR3 length is 12 residues. CDR3 protein: CASMAGNYGYTF. DNA for the CDR3: TGCGCCAGCATGGCAGGCAACTATGGCTACACCTTC.

This clonotype was counted ten times or more. The rearrangement links TRBV24-1 to TRBJ2-3; D is unresolved. This CDR3 is 12 amino acids long. V lost 1 base and J 5 bases, leaving 3 bases between the germline ends. Germline loops: CDR1 KGHDR, CDR2 SFDVKD. The CDR3: CATSDFRDTQYF. CDR3 in DNA: TGTGCCACCAGTGATTTTCGAGATACGCAGTATTTT.

The V and J genes are TRBV29-1 and TRBJ1-2; no clear D gene. Per germline, CDR1 SQVTM and CDR2 ANQGSEA. V gave up 2 bases and J gave up 5 bases, with 6 bases separating them. CDR3 length: 11 residues. CDR3 region: CSVEWGYGYTF. The CDR3, as DNA: TGCAGCGTTGAATGGGGTTATGGCTACACCTTC.

In its sample, this clonotype was seen a few times. The V and J genes are TRBV15 and TRBJ2-2, with TRBD2 matching 8 bases. V trimming: 1 base; J trimming: 4 bases; junction bases outside the gene matches: 5. The CDR3 runs to 16 residues. The V gene's germline CDR1 is LNHNV and CDR2 YYDKDF (reference sequence). In DNA form, the CDR3 reads TGTGCCACCAGCAGAGGCAGCGGGAGTTTCACCGGGGAGCTGTTTTTT. Protein sequence: CATSRGSGSFTGELFF.

The chain joins TRBV11-2 to TRBJ2-7; D is perhaps TRBD2 (6 bases). The CDR3 covers 13 residues. With 5 bases removed from V and 4 bases from J, the gap between germline ends came to 12 bases. CDR1 is SGHAT, CDR2 FQNNGV, per germline. CDR3 protein: CASSGRLVYEQYF. The CDR3 DNA follows: TGTGCCAGCAGCGGCCGACTAGTTTACGAGCAGTACTTC.

V and J are TRBV7-2 and TRBJ1-3; perhaps TRBD1 as D (5 bases). Germline CDR1 SGHTA, CDR2 FQGNSA. V lost 1 base to trimming and J lost 1 base, with 8 bases between them. The CDR3 extends over 15 amino acids. CDR3 in DNA: TGTGCCAGCAGCTTAGTATGGGGGTCTGGAAACACCATATATTTT. Amino acids: CASSLVWGSGNTIYF.

At least ten counts were recorded for this clonotype. The rearrangement links TRBV29-1 to TRBJ2-7; 12 bases line up with TRBD2. This CDR3 has 14 amino acids. The germline gives CDR1 SQVTM, CDR2 ANQGSEA. V shed 3 bases and J 3 bases; nucleotides not matched to a gene: 3. CDR3: CSVDKGLAGYEQYF. Written as DNA, the CDR3 is TGCAGCGTTGATAAGGGACTAGCGGGCTACGAGCAGTACTTC.

This clonotype was seen a single time. The rearrangement joins TRBV19 to TRBJ2-4; 11 positions match TRBD2. The CDR3 totals 15 residues. J was trimmed by 8 bases and V by 5 bases; bases with no gene match: 8. CDR1 is LNHDA, CDR2 SQIVND, per germline (reference sequence). In nucleotides, the CDR3 is TGTGCCAGTAGTTTCCGACTAGCGGGAACACACATTCAGTACTTC. Its translation: CASSFRLAGTHIQYF.

Regarding this clonotype: A clone one base away is much larger, so this may be a read error. This chain links TRBV20-1 with TRBJ1-5; D not certain. CDR3 length: 11 residues. In germline, CDR1 is DFQATT, CDR2 SNEGSKA (reference sequence). CDR3 sequence (DNA): TGCAGTGCTACCAATAATCAGCACCAGCATTTT. Encoded protein: CSATNNQHQHF.

This chain connects TRBV2 to TRBJ2-7, with 13 positions matching TRBD2. Trimming removed 6 bases from V and 4 bases from J; junction bases left unmatched: 6. The germline V gene encodes CDR1 SNHLY and CDR2 FYNNEI. CDR3 length: 15 amino acids. The CDR3 DNA sequence: TGTGCCAGCAGGGATACTAGCGGGGGGGCTTACGAGCAGTACTTC. Translated, it gives CASRDTSGGAYEQYF.

This clonotype has just a few counts. The chain joins TRBV28 to TRBJ1-2; D might be TRBD1 (6 bases). Germline loops: CDR1 MDHEN, CDR2 SYDVKM. V was shortened by 4 bases and J by 2 bases, with 17 bases between the two germline ends. The CDR3 runs 16 residues. The CDR3 protein is CASSSYLRTVNYGYTF. CDR3 DNA sequence: TGTGCCAGCAGTTCATACCTACGGACAGTGAACTATGGCTACACCTTC.

This clonotype was detected many times. CDR3 in DNA: TGTGCCAGCAGTTGGGACAGGGATGTAGACGAGCAGTACTTC. This translates into CASSWDRDVDEQYF. The chain combines TRBV6-2 or TRBV6-3 with TRBJ2-7, with 9 bases aligning to TRBD1. J was trimmed by 5 bases and V by 4 bases; bases with no gene match: 6. Germline CDR1 and CDR2: MNHEY and SVGEGT. The CDR3 length is 14 residues.

The table lists this clonotype with many counts. This rearrangement joins TRBV29-1 to TRBJ1-3; the match to TRBD1 covers 8 bases. Germline loops: CDR1 SQVTM, CDR2 ANQGSEA. The CDR3 length is 13 residues. Germline trimming cut 4 bases from V and 4 bases from J; bases unmatched to any gene: 3. The CDR3 bases are TGCAGCGTTGCGGACAGGGCCGGAAACACCATATATTTT. This translates into CSVADRAGNTIYF. The full variable domain, rest sourced from reference TRBV29-1 and TRBJ1-3, is SAVISQKPSRDICQRGTSLTIQCQVDSQVTMMFWYRQQPGQSLTLIATANQGSEATYESGFVIDKFPISRPNLTFSTLTVSNMSPEDSSIYLCSVADRAGNTIYFGEGSWLTVV.

In this sample, this clonotype turned up many times. The J gene is TRBJ2-1, the V gene TRBV29-1, with 8 bases identical to TRBD1. In germline, CDR1 is SQVTM, CDR2 ANQGSEA. V dropped 3 bases and J dropped 4; count of bases not matched to a gene: 5. CDR3 length: 14 amino acids. Here the CDR3 reads CSVDQGAVYNEQFF. CDR3 bases: TGCAGCGTTGATCAGGGGGCCGTATACAATGAGCAGTTCTTC.

This chain links TRBV12-3 or TRBV12-4 with TRBJ1-1; possible D gene TRBD1, 5 bases. The CDR3 extends over 13 amino acids. Trimming removed 6 bases from V and 7 bases from J, with 15 bases in between. The CDR3 DNA sequence: TGTGCCAGCAGCCAGAGGGGCGGGTATGAAGCTTTCTTT. Translation gives CASSQRGGYEAFF.

This clonotype was recorded a few times. The chain employs TRBV11-2 and TRBJ2-1; 7 bases fit TRBD2. Looked up from germline, CDR1 is SGHAT and CDR2 is FQNNGV. The trim removed 1 base at V and 3 bases at J, leaving 3 bases unmatched. The CDR3 covers 15 residues. Here the CDR3 DNA reads TGTGCCAGCAGCTTAGGCGGGAGCGTCTACAATGAGCAGTTCTTC. Encoded protein: CASSLGGSVYNEQFF.

The chain uses TRBV6-2 or TRBV6-3 and TRBJ2-1; maybe TRBD2 (5 bases). This CDR3 comprises 12 residues. CDR1 MNHEY and CDR2 SVGEGT come from the germline V gene. Trimming shortened V by 7 bases and J by 8 bases, and 12 bases separated the two germline ends. The CDR3 region is CASTPGIDEQFF. In DNA, the CDR3 is TGTGCCAGCACCCCCGGGATCGATGAGCAGTTCTTC.

The CDR3 coding sequence is TGTGCCAGCAGCTTAGAATCCTTGGGAGATACGCAGTATTTT. Translation: CASSLESLGDTQYF. This chain connects TRBV11-3 to TRBJ2-3, with unresolved D. Germline V lookup: CDR1 SGHNT, CDR2 YENEEA. This CDR3 is built from 14 residues. V was pared by 0 bases and J by 5 bases, with 9 bases between.

V usage is TRBV12-3 or TRBV12-4 and J usage is TRBJ2-7, with 12 nucleotides matching TRBD1. Germline trimming cut 0 bases from V and 7 bases from J; bases unmatched to any gene: 4. The CDR3 runs 15 residues. The CDR3 loop reads CASSLAGQGAGEQYF. CDR3 DNA sequence: TGTGCCAGCAGTTTAGCGGGACAGGGGGCCGGGGAGCAGTACTTC.

V gene TRBV20-1 combines with J gene TRBJ2-1; D unresolved. Germline V gene data show CDR1 as DFQATT and CDR2 as SNEGSKA (reference sequence). CDR3 size: 14 residues. V lost 6 bases, J lost 8 bases, and 20 bases lay in between. CDR3 nucleotide sequence: TGCAGTGCCCCGGGCCGGTCGGTCCGACATGAGCAGTTCTTC. Amino acids: CSAPGRSVRHEQFF.

This clonotype was detected only a few times. This chain joins TRBV5-1 and TRBJ2-1; tentatively, D is TRBD2 (5 bases). The V end lost 9 bases, the J end lost 7 bases, and 17 bases lay between the germline ends. The CDR3 is 13 residues long. Germline loops: CDR1 SGHRS, CDR2 YFSETQ. CDR3 sequence (DNA): TGCGCCACCGACTCGTATCGGAGGAATGAGCAGTTCTTC. Translation: CATDSYRRNEQFF.

On this clonotype: Sequence at one end of the junction differs from germline and may be a read error. This chain uses TRBV28 with TRBJ2-7; TRBD2 might be the D (6 bases). Germline CDR1 and CDR2: MDHEN and SYDVKM. This CDR3 has 15 residues. Here the CDR3 DNA reads TGTGCCAGCAGTTCGCCCTTGCTCGGGAGCTACAAGCAGTACTTC. It translates to CASSSPLLGSYKQYF.

This chain uses TRBV4-3 with TRBJ2-7, with TRBD2 matching 10 bases. Germline CDR1 reads LGHNA; CDR2 reads YSLEER. This CDR3 has 17 amino acids. V was clipped by 1 base and J by 1 base; unmatched bases: 7. The DNA of the CDR3 is TGCGCCAGCAGCCAAGGATTAGCGGGAGGAGTGTCCTACGAGCAGTACTTC. Its translation is CASSQGLAGGVSYEQYF.

This clonotype was observed a few times. The rearrangement links TRBV7-2 to TRBJ2-7; D call uncertain. V lost 5 bases to trimming and J lost 0 bases, with 11 bases between them. CDR1 is SGHTA and CDR2 is FQGNSA in the germline V gene. CDR3 length: 14 amino acids. The DNA for the CDR3 is TGTGCCAGCAGCATCCGCAGGAACTCCTACGAGCAGTACTTC. Protein product: CASSIRRNSYEQYF.

This clonotype was found a few times. The chain links TRBV25-1 to TRBJ2-1; TRBD2 aligns across 8 bases. CDR3 length: 17 amino acids. The V gene's germline CDR1 is MGHDK and CDR2 SYGVNS. V shed 4 bases, J shed 7 bases, and the junction held 15 bases outside the gene matches. CDR3 residues: CASSGGPGGFLINEQFF. As DNA, the CDR3 is TGTGCCAGCAGTGGGGGGCCGGGGGGGTTCCTAATAAATGAGCAGTTCTTC.

This clonotype showed up just a few times. The V gene is TRBV6-2 or TRBV6-3, the J gene TRBJ2-7; 9 nucleotides agree with TRBD2. Trimming cost V 2 bases and J 3 bases; bases outside gene matches: 5. The germline V gene encodes CDR1 MNHEY and CDR2 SVGEGT. The CDR3 runs to 15 residues. CDR3 amino acids: CASSYPRLADYEQYF. DNA of the CDR3: TGTGCCAGCAGTTACCCCAGACTAGCGGACTACGAGCAGTACTTC.

This clonotype has more than one count but fewer than ten. The V call is TRBV7-2, the J call TRBJ2-5; 7 bases are shared with TRBD2. J was trimmed by 5 bases and V by 5 bases; bases with no gene match: 2. The CDR3 contains 12 residues. Per germline, CDR1 SGHTA and CDR2 FQGNSA. The CDR3 region is CASSMGGETQYF. For the CDR3, the DNA is TGTGCCAGCAGCATGGGGGGGGAGACCCAGTACTTC.

The CDR3 DNA sequence: TGCAGCGTTTCGTCAGGGTCTAATATTACGCCCCAGCATTTT. This encodes CSVSSGSNITPQHF. The J gene is TRBJ1-5, the V gene TRBV29-1; perhaps TRBD1 as D (5 bases). The CDR3 is 14 residues long. Trimming shortened V by 5 bases and J by 9 bases, and 20 bases separated the two germline ends. Per the germline V gene, CDR1 is SQVTM and CDR2 is ANQGSEA.

There are a few counts of this clonotype. The CDR3: CASRRSGGPSNQPQHF. In DNA form, the CDR3 reads TGTGCCAGCAGGCGGTCGGGAGGACCAAGCAATCAGCCCCAGCATTTT. The chain carries TRBV6-1 and TRBJ1-5; D ambiguous. The ends were cut back, 6 bases at V and 1 base at J, with 16 bases in the middle. The CDR3 runs 16 residues. Germline CDR1 MNHNS, CDR2 SASEGT.